This record covers a single TCR beta chain. Some clones are missing from TCRdb's copy, which holds only in-frame ones; the method was immunoSEQ multiplex PCR. This table holds over 65,000 clones, 82% found once. The CDR3 runs 16 residues. Germline V gene lookup returns CDR1 SGHRS and CDR2 YFSETQ. V lost 4 bases and J lost 5, with 18 bases in between. This entry comes from a study of blood T cell repertoires in COVID-19. The receptor was derived from an older man with active COVID-19. V and J are TRBV5-1 and TRBJ2-2, with a tentative D call TRBD1 (6 bases). Material for sequencing was peripheral blood. The CDR3 spells CASSVNRAMGTGELFF. In nucleotides, the CDR3 is TGCGCCAGCAGCGTTAACAGGGCTATGGGGACCGGGGAGCTGTTTTTT.